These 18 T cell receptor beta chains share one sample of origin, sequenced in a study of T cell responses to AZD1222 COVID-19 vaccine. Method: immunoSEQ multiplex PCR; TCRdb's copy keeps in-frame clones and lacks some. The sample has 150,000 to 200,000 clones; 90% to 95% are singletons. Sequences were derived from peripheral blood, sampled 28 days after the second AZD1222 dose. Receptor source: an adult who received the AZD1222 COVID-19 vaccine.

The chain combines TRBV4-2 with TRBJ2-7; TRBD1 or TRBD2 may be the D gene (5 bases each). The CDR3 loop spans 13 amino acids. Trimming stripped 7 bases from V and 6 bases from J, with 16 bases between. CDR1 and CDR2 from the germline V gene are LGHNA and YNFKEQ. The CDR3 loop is CASKLETASEQYF. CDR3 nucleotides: TGTGCCAGCAAACTAGAGACAGCCTCCGAGCAGTACTTC.

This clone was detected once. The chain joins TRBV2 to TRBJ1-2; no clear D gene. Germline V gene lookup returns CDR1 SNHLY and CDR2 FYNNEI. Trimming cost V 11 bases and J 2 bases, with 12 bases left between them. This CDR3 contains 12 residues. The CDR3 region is CASSRENYGYTF. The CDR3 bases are TGTGCCTCCAGCCGGGAGAACTATGGCTACACCTTC.

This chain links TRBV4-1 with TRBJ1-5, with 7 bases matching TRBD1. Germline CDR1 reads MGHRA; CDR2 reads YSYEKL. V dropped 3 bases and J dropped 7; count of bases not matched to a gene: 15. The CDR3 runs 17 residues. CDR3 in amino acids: CASSHPMGQSGEQPQHF. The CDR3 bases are TGCGCCAGCAGCCATCCTATGGGACAGTCCGGCGAGCAGCCCCAGCATTTT.

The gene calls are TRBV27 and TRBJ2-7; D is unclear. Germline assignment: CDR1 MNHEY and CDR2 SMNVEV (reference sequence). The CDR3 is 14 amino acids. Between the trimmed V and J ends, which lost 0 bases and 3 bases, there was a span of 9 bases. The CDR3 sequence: CASSLSPSDYEQYF. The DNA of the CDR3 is TGTGCCAGCAGTTTATCGCCATCGGACTACGAGCAGTACTTC.

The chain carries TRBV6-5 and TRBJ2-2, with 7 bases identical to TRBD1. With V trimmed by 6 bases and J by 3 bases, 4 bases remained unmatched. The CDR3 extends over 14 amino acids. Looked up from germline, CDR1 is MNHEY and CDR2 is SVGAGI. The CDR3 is CASRRQGYTGELFF. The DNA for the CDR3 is TGTGCCAGCAGAAGACAGGGTTACACCGGGGAGCTGTTTTTT.

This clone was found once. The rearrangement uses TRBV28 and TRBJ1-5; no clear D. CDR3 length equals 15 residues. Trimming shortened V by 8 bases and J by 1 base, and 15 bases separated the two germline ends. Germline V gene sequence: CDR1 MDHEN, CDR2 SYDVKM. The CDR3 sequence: CASGFGEGSNQPQHF. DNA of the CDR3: TGTGCCAGCGGCTTCGGGGAGGGCAGCAATCAGCCCCAGCATTTT.

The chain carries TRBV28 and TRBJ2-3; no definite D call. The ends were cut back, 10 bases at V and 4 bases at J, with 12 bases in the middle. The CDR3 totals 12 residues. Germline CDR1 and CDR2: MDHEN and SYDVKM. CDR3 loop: CATREVSDTQYF. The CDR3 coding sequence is TGTGCCACAAGGGAAGTTTCAGATACGCAGTATTTT.

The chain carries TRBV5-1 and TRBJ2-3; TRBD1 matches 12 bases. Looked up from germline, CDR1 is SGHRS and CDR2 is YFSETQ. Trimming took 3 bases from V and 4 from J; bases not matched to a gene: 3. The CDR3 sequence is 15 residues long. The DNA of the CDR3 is TGCGCCAGCAGCTCTGGGACAGGGGGCTCAGATACGCAGTATTTT. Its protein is CASSSGTGGSDTQYF. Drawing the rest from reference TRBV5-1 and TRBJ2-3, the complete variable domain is KAGVTQTPRYLIKTRGQQVTLSCSPISGHRSVSWYQQTPGQGLQFLFEYFSETQRNKGNFPGRFSGRQFSNSRSEMNVSTLELGDSALYLCASSSGTGGSDTQYFGPGTRLTVL.

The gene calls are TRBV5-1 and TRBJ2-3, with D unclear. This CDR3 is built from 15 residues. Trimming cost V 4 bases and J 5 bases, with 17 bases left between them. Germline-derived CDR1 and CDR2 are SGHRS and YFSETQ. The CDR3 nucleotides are TGCGCCAGCAGCGCGCCTTCCCCGTCGGTAGATACGCAGTATTTT. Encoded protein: CASSAPSPSVDTQYF.

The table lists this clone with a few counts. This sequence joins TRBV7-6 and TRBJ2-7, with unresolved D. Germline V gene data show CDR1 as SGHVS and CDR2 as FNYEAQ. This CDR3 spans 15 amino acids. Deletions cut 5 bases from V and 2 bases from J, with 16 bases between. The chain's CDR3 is CASSISLGQTYEQYF. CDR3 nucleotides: TGTGCCAGCAGCATAAGCCTTGGGCAGACCTACGAGCAGTACTTC.

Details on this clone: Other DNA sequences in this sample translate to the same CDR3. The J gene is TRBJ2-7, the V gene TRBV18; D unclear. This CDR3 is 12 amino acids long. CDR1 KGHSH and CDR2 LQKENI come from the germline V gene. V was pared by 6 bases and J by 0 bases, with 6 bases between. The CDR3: CASSPSSYEQYF. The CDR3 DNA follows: TGTGCCAGCTCCCCCAGCTCCTACGAGCAGTACTTC.

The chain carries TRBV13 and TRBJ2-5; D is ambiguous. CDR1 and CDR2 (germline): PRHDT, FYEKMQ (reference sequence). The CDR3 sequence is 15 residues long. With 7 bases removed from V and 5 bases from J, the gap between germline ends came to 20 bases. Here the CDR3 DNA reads TGTGCCAGCACCTCCGGTGGCCATGATAGGGAGACCCAGTACTTC. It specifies CASTSGGHDRETQYF.

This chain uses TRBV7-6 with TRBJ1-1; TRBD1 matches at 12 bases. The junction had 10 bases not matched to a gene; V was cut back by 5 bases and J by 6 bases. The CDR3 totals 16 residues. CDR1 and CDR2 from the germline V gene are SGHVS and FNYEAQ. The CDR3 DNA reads TGTGCCAGCAGCCAGCACCCGGGACAGGGGGCCGCTGAAGCTTTCTTT. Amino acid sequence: CASSQHPGQGAAEAFF.

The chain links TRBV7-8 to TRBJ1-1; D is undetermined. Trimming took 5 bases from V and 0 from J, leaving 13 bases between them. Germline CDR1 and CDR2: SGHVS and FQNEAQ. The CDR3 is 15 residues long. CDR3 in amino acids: CASSRTVSMNTEAFF. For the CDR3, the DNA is TGTGCCAGCAGCAGGACGGTCTCGATGAACACTGAAGCTTTCTTT.

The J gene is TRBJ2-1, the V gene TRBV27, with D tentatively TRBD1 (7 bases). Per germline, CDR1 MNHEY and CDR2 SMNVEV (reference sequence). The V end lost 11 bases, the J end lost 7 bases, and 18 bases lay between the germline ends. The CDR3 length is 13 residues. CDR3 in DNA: TGTGCCTGTTGTAGACAGGGAGGAAATGAGCAGTTCTTC. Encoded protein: CACCRQGGNEQFF.

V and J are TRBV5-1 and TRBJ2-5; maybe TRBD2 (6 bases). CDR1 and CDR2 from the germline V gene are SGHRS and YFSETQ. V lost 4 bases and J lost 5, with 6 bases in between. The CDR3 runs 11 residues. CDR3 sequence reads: CASSREETQYF. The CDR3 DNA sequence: TGCGCCAGCAGCCGGGAGGAGACCCAGTACTTC. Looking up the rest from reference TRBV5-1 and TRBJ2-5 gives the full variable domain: KAGVTQTPRYLIKTRGQQVTLSCSPISGHRSVSWYQQTPGQGLQFLFEYFSETQRNKGNFPGRFSGRQFSNSRSEMNVSTLELGDSALYLCASSREETQYFGPGTRLLVL.

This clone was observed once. This CDR3 reads CASSQGGRGRGQPQHF. In DNA, the CDR3 is TGTGCCAGCAGCCAAGGGGGCAGGGGGCGCGGGCAGCCCCAGCATTTT. J is TRBJ1-5 and V is TRBV3-1 (or the pseudogene TRBV3-2); 8 bases fit TRBD1. The V gene's germline CDR1 is LGHDT and CDR2 YNNKEL (reference sequence). The trim removed 1 base at V and 7 bases at J, leaving 9 bases unmatched. The CDR3 has 16 amino acids.

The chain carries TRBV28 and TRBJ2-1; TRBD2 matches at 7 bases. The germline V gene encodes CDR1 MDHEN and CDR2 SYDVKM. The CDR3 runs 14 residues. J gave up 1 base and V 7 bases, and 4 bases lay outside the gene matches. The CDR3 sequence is CASIAGVSYNEQFF. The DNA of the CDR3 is TGTGCCAGCATTGCGGGAGTATCCTACAATGAGCAGTTCTTC.